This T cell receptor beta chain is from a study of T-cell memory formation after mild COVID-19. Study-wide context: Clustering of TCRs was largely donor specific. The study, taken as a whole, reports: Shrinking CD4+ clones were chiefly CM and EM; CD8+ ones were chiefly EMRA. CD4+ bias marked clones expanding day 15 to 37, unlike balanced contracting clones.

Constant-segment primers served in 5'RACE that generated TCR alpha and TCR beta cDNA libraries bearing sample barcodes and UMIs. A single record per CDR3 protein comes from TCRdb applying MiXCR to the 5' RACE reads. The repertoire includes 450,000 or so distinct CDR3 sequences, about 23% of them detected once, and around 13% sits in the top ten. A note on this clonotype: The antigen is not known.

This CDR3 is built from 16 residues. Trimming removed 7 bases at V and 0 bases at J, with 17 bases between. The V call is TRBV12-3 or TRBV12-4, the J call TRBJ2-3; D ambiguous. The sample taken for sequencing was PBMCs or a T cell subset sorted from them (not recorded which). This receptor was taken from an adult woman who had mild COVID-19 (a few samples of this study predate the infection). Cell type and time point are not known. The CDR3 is CASTPPFSPSTDTQYF. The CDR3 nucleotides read TGTGCCAGCACACCCCCATTCTCCCCTAGCACAGATACGCAGTATTTT.